What follows describes a single T cell receptor (beta chain). This entry belongs to a study of T cell responses to AZD1222 COVID-19 vaccine. This CDR3 has 14 amino acids. Germline V gene sequence: CDR1 MNHEY, CDR2 SVGAGI. The V gene lost 10 bases and the J gene lost 2 bases, with 15 bases spanning the gap. The method was immunoSEQ multiplex PCR; TCRdb's version includes in-frame clones alone and lacks a portion of them. The data contain 150,000 to 200,000 clones, 94% of them seen just once; the ten biggest clones take up about 0.64%. The sequencing used peripheral blood, collected on day 0 of AZD1222 vaccination. This clonotype was sampled from an adult in good health. The chain employs TRBV6-5 and TRBJ2-1; possible D gene TRBD2, 6 bases. Here the CDR3 DNA reads TGTGCCACTCAAAGGCGCGGGACCTACAATGAGCAGTTCTTC. It encodes CATQRRGTYNEQFF.